This T cell receptor beta chain was profiled in a study of T cell responses to AZD1222 COVID-19 vaccine. Germline V gives CDR1 SGHRS, CDR2 YFSETQ. Trimming took 1 base from V and 4 from J, leaving 8 bases between them. The CDR3 is 14 amino acids. Here immunoSEQ multiplex PCR was the method, and the copy in TCRdb shows in-frame clones only, minus some. The sample has 100,000 to 120,000 clones, 86% seen once; the top ten hold 3% to 4%. The sequence was collected from an adult in good health. The input for sequencing was peripheral blood, taken on day 0 of AZD1222 vaccination. This chain joins TRBV5-1 and TRBJ1-4; no clear D. The CDR3 region has the DNA TGCGCCAGCAGCTTGACAGCGGATAATGAAAAACTGTTTTTT. Translation: CASSLTADNEKLFF.